Listed below are T cell receptor beta chains from one sample, sequenced in a study of CD8 T cells in ankylosing spondylitis. TCRdb reprocessed the 5' RACE reads with MiXCR, giving one entry per CDR3 protein. The top ten hold about 20% of the sample, which has roughly 700,000 distinct CDR3 sequences, 15% to 20% seen once. Sequenced sample: blood, either unsorted or a sorted T cell fraction (not recorded which). Source of these receptors: a male donor with ankylosing spondylitis. Each CDR3 is given with its conserved first and last residue.

j_call v_call cdr3_aa
TRBJ2-1 TRBV10-3 CAISTGNEQFF
TRBJ2-3 TRBV5-1 CASSPSVLGDTQYF
TRBJ2-3 TRBV25-1 CASSDSRVHITDTQYF
TRBJ1-1 TRBV20-1 CSASLKPNTEAFF
TRBJ2-6 TRBV7-2 CASRSGSHSSGANVLTF
TRBJ1-2 TRBV4-1 CASSQEVGVGYTF
TRBJ2-7 TRBV12-3/TRBV12-4 CASSWTSGASEQYF
TRBJ2-2 TRBV7-3 CASSLTVGRDTGELFF
TRBJ1-4 TRBV18 CASSTNTGPSSTNEKLFF
TRBJ2-5 TRBV5-1 CASSLGASGNLETQYF
TRBJ2-1 TRBV3-1 CASSQGVAGNEQFF
TRBJ2-2 TRBV7-2 CASSFWDLTGELFF
TRBJ1-5 TRBV12-3/TRBV12-4 CASMTGGRYQPQHF
TRBJ2-7 TRBV4-3 CASSQEPQAYEQYF
TRBJ2-7 TRBV28 CASRPPEGLLNSYEQYF
TRBJ2-7 TRBV6-5 CASSYSEAGGNEQYF
TRBJ2-7 TRBV7-9 CASSLLEDEQYF
TRBJ2-3 TRBV29-1 CSAVAGASTDTQYF
TRBJ2-5 TRBV3-1 CASSQEGLPVETQYF
TRBJ1-2 TRBV6-5 CASSSTLISDGYTF
TRBJ1-1 TRBV19 CASSIAQGINTEAFF
TRBJ2-3 TRBV27 CASSLEAGGTLTQYF
TRBJ2-1 TRBV6-2/TRBV6-3 CASSYVVRSNEQFF
TRBJ1-5 TRBV19 CASSIIQPQGPSRVRAQHF
TRBJ2-2 TRBV11-3 CASNTPARGLSGELFF
TRBJ2-1 TRBV9 CASSVGYRGEAGGSEQFF
TRBJ2-1 TRBV3-1 CASSLTGTSGSVYNEQFF
TRBJ2-7 TRBV12-3/TRBV12-4 CASSPVGETTYEQYF
TRBJ2-5 TRBV20-1 CSAGHRGVGETQYF
TRBJ2-7 TRBV20-1 CSARDYSGSTVNEQYF
TRBJ1-6 TRBV12-3/TRBV12-4 CASSLVSPNSPLHF